This T cell receptor beta chain was identified during a study of blood T cell repertoires in COVID-19. Study-wide background: Samples taken during acute and convalescent COVID-19 were collected in the United States, Italy and Spain. The cDNA or gDNA used as material had been derived from T cells, B-cell-depleted T cells, or PBMCs.

In the authors' workflow: Estimation of nucleated cell counts relied on the amplification of reference gene primers. The table came from immunoSEQ multiplex PCR; TCRdb's copy has only in-frame clones and leaves some out. That table is the source of V, J and clone size, and D and trimming were worked out from the DNA. The sample yields roughly 150,000 clones, just under 90% seen once. This TCR derives from a woman at least 80 years old with acute or convalescent COVID-19. The sequenced material came from peripheral blood.

CDR3 nucleotide sequence: TGTGCCAGCAGGGGAGGGACAGGGAACACTGAAGCTTTCTTT. Translating it yields CASRGGTGNTEAFF. The rearrangement uses TRBV9 and TRBJ1-1; 8 nucleotides line up with TRBD1. CDR1 is SGDLS, CDR2 YYNGEE, per germline. With 5 bases clipped from V and 1 base from J, the junction kept 4 bases outside the gene matches. The CDR3 totals 14 residues.